A selection of T cell receptor beta chains follows, all from one sample in a study of T cell repertoires in cytomegalovirus infection. These TCRs are of unknown antigen specificity. In TCRdb, the reads were re-called with MiXCR into one record per CDR3 protein. Of around 99,000 distinct CDR3 sequences listed, around 29% are singletons. The sequencing used CD8+ T cells from cultured PBMCs, collected from culture after CMV antigen stimulation. Receptors originate from a human donor in good health (CMV status not recorded). Some clones in this sample may be carry-over from other donors' samples. CDR3s include the opening cysteine and the closing phenylalanine or tryptophan. D genes are given only for firm matches. Size tells how often a clone was seen (once, few, many) or the class of an expanded clone, and some rows leave it out.

abundance	j_gene	len	v_gene	d_gene	CDR3nt	CDR3aa
few	TRBJ1-2	15	TRBV30	.	TGTGCCTGGAGTGTACCCTATCCCGACAGCCTTCACCACACCTTC	CAWSVPYPDSLHHTF
many	TRBJ1-1	14	TRBV7-9	.	TGTGCCAGCAGCTCCGGACGGGGGAACACTGAAGCTTTCTTT	CASSSGRGNTEAFF
.	TRBJ2-1	13	TRBV20-1	.	TGCAGTGCTCAAGGGCGGACACTCAATGAGCAGTTCTTC	CSAQGRTLNEQFF
.	TRBJ2-4	17	TRBV7-3	.	TGTGCCAGCAGCCCGCGATGGGACGGGGCCCAAGGGAACATTCAGTACTTC	CASSPRWDGAQGNIQYF
once	TRBJ1-1	13	TRBV9	.	TGTGCCAGCAGCACACAGGGAGGAGCTGAAGCTTTCTTT	CASSTQGGAEAFF
few	TRBJ1-2	13	TRBV12-3/TRBV12-4	.	TGTGCCAGCAGTCTAACAGTCTACTATGGCTACACCTTC	CASSLTVYYGYTF
.	TRBJ2-7	12	TRBV3-1	.	TGTGCCACCGAGGACACCGCCTACGAGCAGTACTTC	CATEDTAYEQYF
few	TRBJ1-2	14	TRBV5-5	.	TGTGCCAGCAGCTTGGTGGCAGCTGATAGTTTCTACACCTTC	CASSLVAADSFYTF
few	TRBJ2-1	16	TRBV9	TRBD1	TGTGCCAGCAGCGCCGGACAGGGGGCCTCCTACAATGAGCAGTTCTTC	CASSAGQGASYNEQFF
.	TRBJ1-4	15	TRBV28	.	TGTGCCAGCAGTCCCACAGTAGAGGGTAATGAAAAACTGTTTTTT	CASSPTVEGNEKLFF
.	TRBJ1-5	14	TRBV6-5	.	TGTGCCAGCAGTCCCGGACAGAGCAATCAGCCCCAGCATTTT	CASSPGQSNQPQHF
few	TRBJ2-3	17	TRBV2	TRBD2	TGTGCCAGCAGTTCAACTAGCGGGGGGGGAAGCACAGATACGCAGTATTTT	CASSSTSGGGSTDTQYF
.	TRBJ2-1	14	TRBV20-1	.	TGCAGTGCTAGGGGGGGGGCGTCCTACAATGAGCAGTTCTTC	CSARGGASYNEQFF
many	TRBJ1-1	14	TRBV25-1	.	TGTGCCAGCAGTGAGGCACAGGGATCAACTGAAGCTTTCTTT	CASSEAQGSTEAFF
many	TRBJ1-1	13	TRBV24-1	.	TGTGCCACCAGTGCCTATACGGGCGCTGAAGCTTTCTTT	CATSAYTGAEAFF
.	TRBJ1-2	14	TRBV5-6	.	TGTGCCAGCAGCATCGGTGGGGGAAACTATGGCTACACCTTC	CASSIGGGNYGYTF
.	TRBJ1-2	16	TRBV29-1	TRBD1	TGCAGCGTTGAATTTCCAAGACAGGGAATTAGCTATGGCTACACCTTC	CSVEFPRQGISYGYTF
few	TRBJ2-7	14	TRBV11-2	.	TGTGCCAGCAGCCCAAAGCCCATATCTGGCGAGCAGTACTTC	CASSPKPISGEQYF
.	TRBJ1-3	17	TRBV18	.	TGTGCCAGCTCACCCCTCACGACAGAGAGCTCTGGAAACACCATATATTTT	CASSPLTTESSGNTIYF
many	TRBJ2-3	15	TRBV15	.	TGTGCCACCAGCAGAGACGGGGGCATCACAGATACGCAGTATTTT	CATSRDGGITDTQYF
.	TRBJ2-1	13	TRBV6-4	.	TGTGCCAGCAGTGGGAGCTCCTACAATGAGCAGTTCTTC	CASSGSSYNEQFF
few	TRBJ1-4	15	TRBV5-6	.	TGTGCCAGCAGCTTGGAAGGGGGGACTAATGAAAAACTGTTTTTT	CASSLEGGTNEKLFF
few	TRBJ2-3	14	TRBV10-2	.	TGCGCCAGCAGTATCACTAGCATGGCAGATACGCAGTATTTT	CASSITSMADTQYF
.	TRBJ2-3	16	TRBV7-3	TRBD2	TGTGCCAGCAGCTTAATTGGCGGGGGATACACAGATACGCAGTATTTT	CASSLIGGGYTDTQYF
.	TRBJ1-5	17	TRBV20-1	TRBD1	TGCAGTGCTGATAGTATTCCGGGACAGGGGGCAAGTCAGCCCCAGCATTTT	CSADSIPGQGASQPQHF
.	TRBJ2-7	13	TRBV5-1	TRBD1	TGCGCCAGCAGACCGGGACAGGGCTACGAGCAGTACTTC	CASRPGQGYEQYF
.	TRBJ1-5	13	TRBV29-1	.	TGCAGCGTCCGGGACAACTTCAATCAGCCCCAGCATTTT	CSVRDNFNQPQHF
few	TRBJ2-1	16	TRBV29-1	.	TGCAGCGTTGTCCCGGTCCGGGGAGGCTCCTACAATGAGCAGTTCTTC	CSVVPVRGGSYNEQFF
.	TRBJ1-1	11	TRBV19	.	TGTGCCAGTAGTATGGGGAGGGAAGCTTTCTTT	CASSMGREAFF
few	TRBJ2-1	16	TRBV4-2	TRBD2	TGTGCCAGCAGCCCCAGACTAGCGGGGCGAGACAATGAGCAGTTCTTC	CASSPRLAGRDNEQFF
.	TRBJ2-7	14	TRBV12-3/TRBV12-4	.	TGTGCCAGCAGCCCAGGGGCGAATCCAACTGAGCAGTACTTC	CASSPGANPTEQYF
.	TRBJ1-4	13	TRBV12-3/TRBV12-4	.	TGTGCCAGCAGTTTGGCAGATACTGAAAAACTGTTTTTT	CASSLADTEKLFF
few	TRBJ2-5	14	TRBV28	.	TGTGCCAGCACGCCGGAGACAGAACAAGAGACCCAGTACTTC	CASTPETEQETQYF
.	TRBJ1-4	17	TRBV4-1	.	TGCGCCAGCAGCCAAAGGTCCTCGCCCCAGATTAATGAAAAACTGTTTTTT	CASSQRSSPQINEKLFF
many	TRBJ2-2	14	TRBV7-9	.	TGTGCCAGCAGCTTATCTCCCCGGGAGAGGGAGCTGTTTTTT	CASSLSPRERELFF
.	TRBJ2-2	17	TRBV7-6	.	TGTGCCAGCAGCTTAATCCTCAGGGTACTAAACACCGGGGAGCTGTTTTTT	CASSLILRVLNTGELFF
many	TRBJ2-6	18	TRBV7-8	.	TGTGCCAGCACCAGGGAGCTTCTCCCTCTCTCTGGGGCCAACGTCCTGACTTTC	CASTRELLPLSGANVLTF
many	TRBJ2-5	14	TRBV7-3	.	TGTGCCAGCAGCCCAACCCCTAACCAAGAGACCCAGTACTTC	CASSPTPNQETQYF
.	TRBJ2-3	16	TRBV19	TRBD2	TGTGCCAGTAGTGCCCTTCGGGGGGGGCCCGGAGATACGCAGTATTTT	CASSALRGGPGDTQYF
many	TRBJ2-2	14	TRBV7-2	.	TGTGCCAGCAGCTTCCGGACGGCCACCGGGGAGCTGTTTTTT	CASSFRTATGELFF
.	TRBJ2-1	13	TRBV15	.	TGTGCCACCAGCGAGTTCACCTACAATGAGCAGTTCTTC	CATSEFTYNEQFF
many	TRBJ1-1	15	TRBV6-1	.	TGTGCCAGCAGTACACTCGGCCTAGGGGGGACTGAAGCTTTCTTT	CASSTLGLGGTEAFF
few	TRBJ1-6	14	TRBV27	.	TGTGCCAGCAGTTTATCAGGTTTTAATTCACCCCTCCACTTT	CASSLSGFNSPLHF
.	TRBJ1-4	15	TRBV18	TRBD1	TGTGCCAGCTCACCCTCTCCGGGACAGTATGAAAAACTGTTTTTT	CASSPSPGQYEKLFF
.	TRBJ2-3	12	TRBV2	.	TGTGCCAGCACTTTTGGCACAGATACGCAGTATTTT	CASTFGTDTQYF